The subject of this entry is one T cell receptor beta chain. What it binds is unknown. The record originates from a study of cytomegalovirus exposure and HLA in healthy donors. General observations from the study: In a later analysis, V- and J-gene trimming of beta chains associated with a DCLRE1C missense variant, replicated independently. Later analysis showed TCR association rates varying by HLA locus, highest for DRB1 and lowest for HLA-C. CMV serostatus was the only recorded immune exposure for donors.

While unrecorded immune exposures were likely, the donors were nominally healthy when sampled. Trimming stripped 1 base from V and 4 bases from J, with 13 bases between. The CDR3 runs to 15 residues. CDR1 and CDR2 (germline): SGHVS, FQNEAQ. Primers for the PCR totalled 60 Vbeta and 13 Jbeta. Using immunoSEQ multiplex PCR, the repertoire was profiled, and TCRdb retains in-frame clones only, with some absent. This table holds 65,000 to 80,000 clones, approximately 69% found once. The chain links TRBV7-8 to TRBJ1-1; no firm D call. Sequencing was carried out using PBMCs. This TCR was sampled from a man in his forties in good health and CMV-seropositive. The CDR3 here is CASSLDTSGFTEAFF. CDR3 nucleotide sequence: TGTGCCAGCAGCTTAGATACTTCTGGTTTCACTGAAGCTTTCTTT.